This entry lists 18 T cell receptor beta chains sequenced from one sample in a study of T-cell memory formation after mild COVID-19. TCRdb re-analysed the 5' RACE reads in MiXCR, keeping a single row per CDR3 protein. The sample consists of about 340,000 distinct CDR3 sequences, 13% of them appearing once. The sample taken for sequencing was PBMCs or a T cell subset sorted from them (not recorded which). Every receptor here comes from a man between 18 and 29 years old who had mild COVID-19 (a few samples of this study predate the infection). Cell type and time point are not known.

V is TRBV12-3 or TRBV12-4 and J is TRBJ1-5; D perhaps matches TRBD1 (5 bases). V lost 3 bases, J lost 7 bases, and 13 bases lay in between. The CDR3 has 14 amino acids. For the CDR3, the DNA is TGTGCCAGCAGTTTCTGGGGGATTACGCAGCCCCAGCATTTT. Translating gives CASSFWGITQPQHF.

This clonotype has a handful of counts. This rearrangement joins TRBV5-1 to TRBJ1-4; tentatively, D is TRBD1 (6 bases). Germline lookup yields CDR1 SGHRS and CDR2 YFSETQ. With 4 bases removed from V and 2 bases from J, the gap between germline ends came to 12 bases. The CDR3 spans 15 residues. CDR3 DNA sequence: TGCGCCAGCAGCCCCTACAGGGCCACTAATGAAAAACTGTTTTTT. It encodes CASSPYRATNEKLFF.

The chain employs TRBV7-8 and TRBJ1-4; no clear D gene. The CDR3 consists of 12 residues. Germline CDR1 is SGHVS and CDR2 is FQNEAQ. V lost 4 bases and J lost 6, with 6 bases in between. The CDR3 loop reads CASSSGYEKLFF. In DNA, the CDR3 is TGTGCCAGCAGCTCGGGCTATGAAAAACTGTTTTTT.

The chain links TRBV11-2 to TRBJ2-1; D unclear. CDR3 length equals 14 residues. Per the germline V gene, CDR1 is SGHAT and CDR2 is FQNNGV. V was trimmed by 2 bases and J by 3 bases, leaving 8 bases between them. The CDR3 nucleotides are TGTGCCAGCAGCTTAAGTGGTTACTACAATGAGCAGTTCTTC. Translated: CASSLSGYYNEQFF.

This clonotype has just a few counts. The chain joins TRBV7-6 to TRBJ1-3; D call uncertain. V was trimmed by 2 bases and J by 0 bases, leaving 8 bases between them. This CDR3 spans 15 amino acids. Germline V CDR1 and CDR2: SGHVS, FNYEAQ. The CDR3 DNA reads as TGTGCCAGCAGCTTATCATGGAGCTCTGGAAACACCATATATTTT. Residues: CASSLSWSSGNTIYF.

The table lists this clonotype with a few counts. J is TRBJ1-1 and V is TRBV5-1, with D maybe TRBD1 (5 bases). This CDR3 region has 13 residues. Trimming took off 4 bases at V and 4 bases at J, with 11 bases between the two ends. Germline lookup yields CDR1 SGHRS and CDR2 YFSETQ. The DNA of the CDR3 is TGCGCCAGCAGCGATCAGGGCCCCACTGAAGCTTTCTTT. The encoded protein is CASSDQGPTEAFF.

The gene calls are TRBV5-4 and TRBJ2-3, with 9 bases that match TRBD2. Trimming cost V 1 base and J 4 bases; bases outside gene matches: 7. Germline V lookup: CDR1 SGHNT, CDR2 YYREEE (reference sequence). There are 16 residues in the CDR3. CDR3 coding DNA: TGTGCCAGCAGCTTGTACAGCGGGGGGAGATCAGATACGCAGTATTTT. It codes for CASSLYSGGRSDTQYF.

This clonotype was observed a handful of times. The V and J genes are TRBV24-1 and TRBJ2-2; D assignment may be TRBD1 or TRBD2 (5 bases each). Trimming removed 9 bases from V and 1 base from J, with 11 bases in between. Germline V gene sequence: CDR1 KGHDR, CDR2 SFDVKD. The CDR3 runs 14 residues. CDR3 DNA: TGTGCCACCGAGGGCCAGGGGAACACCGGGGAGCTGTTTTTT. This encodes CATEGQGNTGELFF.

This chain connects TRBV6-6 to TRBJ2-5; D unresolved. CDR1 and CDR2 (germline): MNHNY, SVGAGI (reference sequence). The CDR3 loop spans 15 amino acids. Trimming took 2 bases from V and 1 from J, leaving 11 bases between them. CDR3 loop: CASSYPQRRQETQYF. DNA for the CDR3: TGTGCCAGCAGTTACCCCCAGCGTCGCCAAGAGACCCAGTACTTC.

V usage is TRBV5-1 and J usage is TRBJ2-1; 8 nucleotides align to TRBD2. Looked up from germline, CDR1 is SGHRS and CDR2 is YFSETQ. V gave up 8 bases and J gave up 3 bases; unmatched junction bases: 16. The CDR3 contains 17 residues. The CDR3 nucleotides read TGCGCCAGTCAAGTGGGACCGGAGCGGGGGAGCTACAATGAGCAGTTCTTC. This sequence encodes CASQVGPERGSYNEQFF. The entire variable domain, with the rest obtained from reference TRBV5-1 and TRBJ2-1, is as follows: KAGVTQTPRYLIKTRGQQVTLSCSPISGHRSVSWYQQTPGQGLQFLFEYFSETQRNKGNFPGRFSGRQFSNSRSEMNVSTLELGDSALYLCASQVGPERGSYNEQFFGPGTRLTVL.

This clonotype was counted between two and nine times. V usage is TRBV4-2 and J usage is TRBJ1-4; tentative D call: TRBD1 (5 bases). Trimming removed 0 bases from V and 6 bases from J, with 14 bases in between. This CDR3 is 16 amino acids long. The germline V gene has CDR1 LGHNA and CDR2 YNFKEQ. The CDR3 protein is CASSQDLHRTDEKLFF. CDR3 bases: TGTGCCAGCAGCCAAGATCTCCACAGGACCGATGAAAAACTGTTTTTT.

This clonotype has just a few counts. CDR3 sequence: CASKEGNTEAFF. In DNA, the CDR3 is TGTGCCAGCAAAGAGGGGAACACTGAAGCTTTCTTT. The chain joins TRBV27 to TRBJ1-1; D call uncertain. Trimming stripped 7 bases from V and 1 base from J, with 7 bases between. The CDR3 spans 12 residues. Germline CDR1 reads MNHEY; CDR2 reads SMNVEV (reference sequence).

This clonotype was counted at least ten times. The genes are TRBV9 and TRBJ1-2; D is undetermined. The CDR3 is 17 residues long. In germline, CDR1 is SGDLS, CDR2 YYNGEE. Deletions cut 4 bases from V and 4 bases from J, with 23 bases between. Here the CDR3 reads CASSPHSGPYPPYGYTF. The CDR3 DNA reads TGTGCCAGCAGCCCCCATAGTGGACCGTACCCTCCCTATGGCTACACCTTC.

This clonotype has only a few counts. The rearrangement uses TRBV12-5 and TRBJ2-1, with D possibly being TRBD1 (5 bases). This CDR3 comprises 14 residues. Germline-derived CDR1 and CDR2 are LGHNT and FRNRAP. The germline V and J ends were trimmed by 5 bases and 7 bases, with 15 bases remaining between them. This chain's CDR3 is CASGPQGLRNEQFF. CDR3 nucleotide sequence: TGTGCTAGTGGTCCCCAGGGCCTACGTAATGAGCAGTTCTTC.

This clonotype was detected only a few times. The chain uses TRBV7-2 and TRBJ2-4; 10 bases map to TRBD1. The CDR3 has 17 amino acids. Germline V CDR1 and CDR2: SGHTA, FQGNSA. J gave up 1 base and V 3 bases, and 6 bases lay outside the gene matches. For the CDR3, the DNA is TGTGCCAGCAGCTTGACAGGGGGCGGGGTGGCCAAAAACATTCAGTACTTC. It specifies CASSLTGGGVAKNIQYF. The variable domain in full, completed from reference TRBV7-2 and TRBJ2-4, reads GAGVSQSPSNKVTEKGKDVELRCDPISGHTALYWYRQSLGQGLEFLIYFQGNSAPDKSGLPSDRFSAERTGGSVSTLTIQRTQQEDSAVYLCASSLTGGGVAKNIQYFGAGTRLSVL.

This clonotype was counted at least ten times. The V call is TRBV7-2, the J call TRBJ1-1; TRBD1 matches at 7 bases. Germline CDR1 and CDR2: SGHTA and FQGNSA. The CDR3 runs 15 residues. V shed 0 bases, J shed 7 bases, and the junction held 8 bases outside the gene matches. CDR3 protein: CASSLARTGKDEAFF. The CDR3 DNA follows: TGTGCCAGCAGCTTAGCGAGGACAGGAAAGGATGAAGCTTTCTTT.

This clonotype came up a few times. The chain links TRBV27 to TRBJ2-7, with TRBD2 as a possible D gene (6 bases). This CDR3 is 13 amino acids long. The V gene lost 5 bases and the J gene lost 7 bases, with 15 bases spanning the gap. Per the germline V gene, CDR1 is MNHEY and CDR2 is SMNVEV (reference sequence). The CDR3 sequence: CASSTGRETEQYF. DNA for the CDR3: TGTGCCAGCAGTACAGGCCGGGAGACGGAGCAGTACTTC.

This clonotype was seen a few times. The CDR3: CASSLEGKGSPLHF. The CDR3 DNA is TGCGCCAGCAGCTTGGAGGGTAAAGGTTCACCCCTCCACTTT. This chain uses TRBV5-1 with TRBJ1-6; D unresolved. Trimming removed 0 bases from V and 9 bases from J, with 10 bases in between. The germline V gene encodes CDR1 SGHRS and CDR2 YFSETQ. CDR3 length: 14 amino acids.